This T cell receptor (beta chain) was recorded in a study of Tregs in tolerant kidney transplant recipients. Study findings and constraints: Tregs expanded with activated donor B cells seemed most donor-specific. Validation in larger populations is needed because few patients were studied. This study did not directly address biological reproducibility.

Unstimulated regulatory T cells (CD4+CD25+CD127-), CD4+CD25- non-regulatory cells, CD4 and CD8 cells were FACS-sorted from thawed PBMCs. Sequencing used immunoSEQ multiplex PCR; TCRdb keeps in-frame clones, though not all of them. Among about 240,000 clones listed, about 80% were seen once. V was cut by 6 bases and J by 5 bases, with 12 bases left in between. Germline V lookup: CDR1 MNHEY, CDR2 SVGAGI. There are 13 residues in the CDR3. With regard to this clone: Its antigen is as yet unknown.

The sequenced sample consisted of CD4+ T cells from blood. The sequence came from a human donor in good health. This chain links TRBV6-5 with TRBJ2-3; D is unresolved. This CDR3 reads CASRNLVGDTQYF. In nucleotides, the CDR3 is TGTGCCAGCAGAAACCTAGTAGGAGATACGCAGTATTTT.